Each of the 30 T cell receptor beta chains below was sequenced from the same sample in a study of shared clonotypes between healthy human individuals. Using immunoSEQ multiplex PCR, the repertoire was profiled, and TCRdb retains in-frame clones only, with some absent. The sample contains nearly 750,000 clones, about two thirds of which appear only once. Sequenced material: memory CD4+ T cells sorted from blood. Subset described: CD45RA-negative fraction. These receptors originate from a woman aged 25 to 39 in good health.

A few counts support this clone. The chain carries TRBV29-1 and TRBJ2-1; the D gene is possibly TRBD1 (6 bases). The germline V and J ends were trimmed by 3 bases and 8 bases, with 14 bases remaining between them. Germline CDR1 is SQVTM and CDR2 is ANQGSEA. CDR3 length equals 13 residues. The CDR3 reads CSVDTTGSHEQFF. As DNA, the CDR3 is TGCAGCGTTGACACGACAGGAAGTCATGAGCAGTTCTTC.

The gene calls are TRBV6-6 and TRBJ2-7; 9 positions match TRBD1. CDR3 length equals 15 residues. J was trimmed by 5 bases and V by 4 bases; bases with no gene match: 9. The germline V gene has CDR1 MNHNY and CDR2 SVGAGI (reference sequence). In DNA form, the CDR3 reads TGTGCCAGCAGTTCCACAGGGGGCGCTGGGAACGAGCAGTACTTC. Translation gives CASSSTGGAGNEQYF.

This clone appeared a few times. The chain uses TRBV18 and TRBJ1-1; D unresolved. Trimming stripped 5 bases from V and 3 bases from J, with 10 bases between. This CDR3 contains 13 residues. The germline V gene has CDR1 KGHSH and CDR2 LQKENI. Here the CDR3 DNA reads TGTGCCAGCTCAGACGGACGGGACACTGAAGCTTTCTTT. This sequence encodes CASSDGRDTEAFF.

This chain uses TRBV5-4 with TRBJ1-2; D might be TRBD1 (6 bases). Germline V gene lookup returns CDR1 SGHNT and CDR2 YYREEE (reference sequence). With 5 bases removed from V and 0 bases from J, the gap between germline ends came to 14 bases. This CDR3 has 15 residues. CDR3 sequence: CASRRGTATNYGYTF. The CDR3 nucleotides are TGTGCCAGCAGGAGGGGGACGGCCACTAACTATGGCTACACCTTC.

The rearrangement links TRBV28 to TRBJ2-3, with 7 bases identical to TRBD1. The length of the CDR3 is 15 residues. CDR1 and CDR2 from the germline V gene are MDHEN and SYDVKM. V lost 6 bases to trimming and J lost 2 bases; unmatched junction nucleotides: 8. Written as DNA, the CDR3 is TGTGCCAGCAGCTTTGACAGGGTCCTCACAGATACGCAGTATTTT. Its protein product is CASSFDRVLTDTQYF. Drawing the rest from reference TRBV28 and TRBJ2-3, the complete variable domain is DVKVTQSSRYLVKRTGEKVFLECVQDMDHENMFWYRQDPGLGLRLIYFSYDVKMKEKGDIPEGYSVSREKKERFSLILESASTNQTSMYLCASSFDRVLTDTQYFGPGTRLTVL.

This clone turned up a few times. At the DNA level, this CDR3 is encoded by other sequences in the same sample as well. The CDR3 loop reads CASSLAGTGELFF. The CDR3 bases are TGTGCCAGCAGCTTAGCGGGCACCGGGGAGCTGTTTTTT. V and J are TRBV11-2 and TRBJ2-2; D unresolved. CDR1 is SGHAT, CDR2 FQNNGV, per germline. With 1 base removed from V and 4 bases from J, the gap between germline ends came to 4 bases. The CDR3 runs to 13 residues.

The V and J genes are TRBV7-9 and TRBJ2-1, with 7 nucleotides matching TRBD2. The germline V gene encodes CDR1 SEHNR and CDR2 FQNEAQ (reference sequence). The CDR3 spans 16 residues. The V gene end was trimmed by 5 bases and the J gene end by 3 bases; junction bases not matched to a gene: 10. The CDR3: CASSRASSGLYNEQFF. For the CDR3, the DNA is TGTGCCAGCAGCCGGGCCTCTAGCGGACTCTACAATGAGCAGTTCTTC.

V gene TRBV28 combines with J gene TRBJ2-5; D gene ambiguous. This CDR3 spans 13 amino acids. Germline assignment: CDR1 MDHEN and CDR2 SYDVKM. V lost 6 bases and J lost 1, with 9 bases in between. The CDR3 DNA reads as TGTGCCAGCAGAACCGGGCCCCAAGAGACCCAGTACTTC. Amino acid sequence: CASRTGPQETQYF.

In this sample, this clone turned up many times. This rearrangement joins TRBV7-8 to TRBJ2-2; possibly TRBD1 or TRBD2 for D (6 bases each). The CDR3 has 17 residues. CDR1 and CDR2 (germline): SGHVS, FQNEAQ. Trimming left V 5 bases short and J 5 bases short, with 21 bases between. The CDR3 sequence is CASSPTINGGFTGELFF. The CDR3 DNA is TGTGCCAGCAGCCCTACTATTAACGGGGGCTTTACCGGGGAGCTGTTTTTT.

The V and J genes are TRBV11-2 and TRBJ1-2; D gene unclear. CDR1 is SGHAT, CDR2 FQNNGV, per germline. V dropped 5 bases and J dropped 7 bases, with 14 bases sitting between them. The CDR3 sequence is 13 residues long. The CDR3, as DNA: TGTGCCAGCAGCAAAGGAGAGACGATTGGCTACACCTTC. Protein product: CASSKGETIGYTF.

The chain employs TRBV19 and TRBJ2-1; D is ambiguous. V was cut by 6 bases and J by 15 bases, with 21 bases left in between. The CDR3 is 13 residues long. Germline assignment: CDR1 LNHDA and CDR2 SQIVND (reference sequence). The CDR3 DNA is TGTGCCAGTAGGGCTAGAGAGGCGGCCTCCGCGTTCTTC. Protein sequence: CASRAREAASAFF.

Remarks on this clone: Being one base from a much bigger clone, this may be a read error. The CDR3 region has the DNA TGTGCCAGCAGCCCACAGGGAGCCACTGAAGCTTTCTTT. Protein sequence: CASSPQGATEAFF. The chain has TRBV6-5 and TRBJ1-1, with D tentatively TRBD1 (6 bases). Germline CDR1 is MNHEY and CDR2 is SVGAGI. This CDR3 has 13 residues. Trimming stripped 6 bases from V and 4 bases from J, with 12 bases between.

This chain connects TRBV28 to TRBJ2-4, with 7 bases fitting TRBD1. This CDR3 has 15 amino acids. The ends lost 5 bases at V and 1 base at J; junction bases unmatched: 5. Germline-derived CDR1 and CDR2 are MDHEN and SYDVKM. This chain's CDR3 is CASSAPGQAKNIQYF. In nucleotides, the CDR3 is TGTGCCAGCAGTGCACCGGGACAGGCCAAAAACATTCAGTACTTC. The full variable domain, with the rest looked up from reference TRBV28 and TRBJ2-4, is DVKVTQSSRYLVKRTGEKVFLECVQDMDHENMFWYRQDPGLGLRLIYFSYDVKMKEKGDIPEGYSVSREKKERFSLILESASTNQTSMYLCASSAPGQAKNIQYFGAGTRLSVL.

J is TRBJ2-3 and V is TRBV6-6; TRBD2 matches at 10 bases. V was pared by 7 bases and J by 1 base, with 2 bases of the junction left unmatched. The CDR3 totals 14 residues. Per the germline V gene, CDR1 is MNHNY and CDR2 is SVGAGI (reference sequence). The CDR3 DNA reads TGTGCCAGCACGAGCGGGAGGGGCACAGATACGCAGTATTTT. Translating it yields CASTSGRGTDTQYF.

The rearrangement joins TRBV29-1 to TRBJ1-4; possible D gene TRBD1, 5 bases. CDR1 and CDR2 from the germline V gene are SQVTM and ANQGSEA. V was cut by 5 bases and J by 7 bases, with 20 bases left in between. CDR3 length: 15 residues. The DNA for the CDR3 is TGCAGCGTTTCCCCTGGGGGGGAGGCTGGTGAAAAACTGTTTTTT. Encoded protein: CSVSPGGEAGEKLFF.

By share, this clone counts as medium-sized. The chain is built from TRBV29-1 and TRBJ2-5, with D possibly called TRBD1 or TRBD2 (6 bases each). The CDR3 has 13 residues. Germline V gene lookup returns CDR1 SQVTM and CDR2 ANQGSEA. Trimming removed 5 bases at V and 2 bases at J, with 12 bases between. This CDR3 reads CSVTGGTQETQYF. The CDR3 coding sequence is TGCAGCGTTACCGGCGGGACACAAGAGACCCAGTACTTC.

V usage is TRBV5-1 and J usage is TRBJ2-2, with D perhaps being TRBD1 or TRBD2 (5 bases each). Trimming left V 1 base short and J 1 base short, with 11 bases between. In germline, CDR1 is SGHRS, CDR2 YFSETQ. This CDR3 has 16 residues. This CDR3 reads CASSLYGGVNTGELFF. The CDR3, as DNA: TGCGCCAGCAGCTTGTATGGGGGAGTGAACACCGGGGAGCTGTTTTTT.

This clone was seen many times. The genes are TRBV28 and TRBJ2-1; 9 bases match TRBD2. The CDR3 has 15 amino acids. After removal of 5 bases from V and 3 bases from J, the junction contained 5 bases not matched to a gene. Germline values: CDR1 MDHEN, CDR2 SYDVKM. CDR3 protein: CASSVAGEGYNEQFF. The CDR3 DNA reads TGTGCCAGCAGTGTAGCGGGAGAGGGCTACAATGAGCAGTTCTTC. Based on the CDR3 plus reference TRBV28 and TRBJ2-1, the full variable domain is DVKVTQSSRYLVKRTGEKVFLECVQDMDHENMFWYRQDPGLGLRLIYFSYDVKMKEKGDIPEGYSVSREKKERFSLILESASTNQTSMYLCASSVAGEGYNEQFFGPGTRLTVL.

This chain joins TRBV5-4 and TRBJ1-5, with 8 bases that match TRBD1. The CDR3 is 16 residues long. Trimming at V came to 1 base and at J to 5 bases, leaving 8 bases not matched to a gene. The germline V gene has CDR1 SGHNT and CDR2 YYREEE (reference sequence). CDR3: CASSLWDRLDYQPQHF. DNA of the CDR3: TGTGCCAGCAGCTTGTGGGACAGGCTGGACTATCAGCCCCAGCATTTT.

This sequence joins TRBV28 and TRBJ1-4; tentatively, D is TRBD1 (5 bases). V was pared by 1 base and J by 10 bases, with 16 bases between. CDR1 is MDHEN, CDR2 SYDVKM, per germline. This CDR3 has 15 residues. This CDR3 reads CASSLYRTYGAKLFF. CDR3 nucleotide sequence: TGTGCCAGCAGTTTATACCGGACGTACGGGGCAAAACTGTTTTTT.

This clone was found once. The chain joins TRBV5-1 to TRBJ2-4; 9 bases fit TRBD2. The germline V gene encodes CDR1 SGHRS and CDR2 YFSETQ. The V gene end was trimmed by 2 bases and the J gene end by 6 bases; junction bases not matched to a gene: 15. The CDR3 runs 18 residues. CDR3 in DNA: TGCGCCAGCAGCTTCAATCAAGTGGGTAGCGGGAGTATAAACATTCAGTACTTC. This encodes CASSFNQVGSGSINIQYF.

This sequence joins TRBV27 and TRBJ2-4, with TRBD1 identical over 9 bases. Germline CDR1 is MNHEY and CDR2 is SMNVEV (reference sequence). The CDR3 covers 18 residues. V gave up 6 bases and J gave up 5 bases; unmatched junction bases: 17. The chain's CDR3 is CASSERTGTGIIQNIQYF. For the CDR3, the DNA is TGTGCCAGCAGCGAAAGGACCGGGACAGGGATAATCCAAAACATTCAGTACTTC.

In this sample, this clone turned up a few times. This chain links TRBV30 with TRBJ1-5; 8 bases line up with TRBD1. Germline lookup yields CDR1 GTSNPN and CDR2 SVGIG (reference sequence). V dropped 4 bases and J dropped 3; count of bases not matched to a gene: 2. The CDR3 totals 13 residues. The CDR3 reads CAWNRGANQPQHF. The CDR3 DNA sequence: TGTGCCTGGAACAGGGGGGCCAATCAGCCCCAGCATTTT.

The chain has TRBV7-8 and TRBJ2-2; D may be TRBD2 (7 bases). The CDR3 loop spans 16 amino acids. CDR1 is SGHVS, CDR2 FQNEAQ, per germline. Deletions cut 7 bases from V and 6 bases from J, with 21 bases between. The CDR3: CASKWTGAGVPGELFF. The CDR3 DNA reads TGTGCCAGCAAATGGACGGGGGCGGGAGTCCCCGGGGAGCTGTTTTTT. Together with reference TRBV7-8 and TRBJ2-2, the CDR3 gives the full variable domain: GAGVSQSPRYKVAKRGQDVALRCDPISGHVSLFWYQQALGQGPEFLTYFQNEAQLDKSGLPSDRFFAERPEGSVSTLKIQRTQQEDSAVYLCASKWTGAGVPGELFFGEGSRLTVL.

This chain links TRBV29-1 with TRBJ1-4, with 7 bases that match TRBD1. Losses at the gene ends were 5 bases for V and 6 bases for J; bases not matched to a gene: 9. This CDR3 has 14 amino acids. From germline, CDR1 is SQVTM and CDR2 ANQGSEA. CDR3 DNA: TGCAGCGTTAGGGGAGGGGGCGAGGATGAAAAACTGTTTTTT. Translating it yields CSVRGGGEDEKLFF.

The chain is built from TRBV7-2 and TRBJ2-7; 9 nucleotides match TRBD2. CDR3 size: 13 residues. The germline CDR1 and CDR2 sequences are SGHTA and FQGNSA. J gave up 7 bases and V 4 bases, and 5 bases lay outside the gene matches. CDR3 nucleotides: TGTGCCAGCAGCTGGCGGGAGGGCGGGGAGCAGTACTTC. This encodes CASSWREGGEQYF. Complete variable domain (other parts from reference TRBV7-2 and TRBJ2-7): GAGVSQSPSNKVTEKGKDVELRCDPISGHTALYWYRQSLGQGLEFLIYFQGNSAPDKSGLPSDRFSAERTGGSVSTLTIQRTQQEDSAVYLCASSWREGGEQYFGPGTRLTVT.

The chain carries TRBV28 and TRBJ1-5, with D unresolved. CDR1 and CDR2 from the germline V gene are MDHEN and SYDVKM. The CDR3 runs to 13 residues. With 6 bases removed from V and 4 bases from J, the gap between germline ends came to 10 bases. The CDR3 nucleotides read TGTGCCAGCAGCGGACTGCCGAATCAGCCCCAGCATTTT. Protein sequence: CASSGLPNQPQHF.

The chain combines TRBV15 with TRBJ1-2, with TRBD1 matching 7 bases. Trimming cost V 4 bases and J 7 bases; bases outside gene matches: 3. The CDR3 is 12 residues long. Germline V gene sequence: CDR1 LNHNV, CDR2 YYDKDF (reference sequence). The CDR3 reads CATSIDRAGYTF. CDR3 DNA: TGTGCCACCAGCATAGACAGGGCTGGCTACACCTTC.

V is TRBV29-1 and J is TRBJ2-7; TRBD1 agrees at 10 bases. The CDR3 runs to 18 residues. Looked up from germline, CDR1 is SQVTM and CDR2 is ANQGSEA. The J segment lost 3 bases and the V segment lost 6 bases, leaving 20 bases of the junction unmatched. The CDR3 region has the DNA TGCAGCGTCTCAAGCGGACAGGGGGTACCGGCGGTTTTCTACGAGCAGTACTTC. This gives the protein CSVSSGQGVPAVFYEQYF.

The gene calls are TRBV7-9 and TRBJ2-7, with D unresolved. Germline values: CDR1 SEHNR, CDR2 FQNEAQ (reference sequence). The CDR3 length is 13 residues. Between the trimmed V and J ends, which lost 1 base and 3 bases, there was a span of 7 bases. The CDR3 DNA sequence: TGTGCCAGCAGCTTAGGTGATTACTACGAGCAGTACTTC. The encoded protein is CASSLGDYYEQYF.